Listed below are T cell receptor beta chains from one sample, sequenced in a study of cytomegalovirus exposure and HLA in healthy donors. This table comes from immunoSEQ multiplex PCR, and its TCRdb copy is limited to in-frame clones, with some not included. The data include roughly 58,000 clones; the top ten clones carry around 10%. The sequenced sample consisted of PBMCs. The source is a woman in her 50s in good health and CMV-seropositive. Each CDR3 is given with its conserved first and last residue. The order of the fields is V gene, J gene, D gene, CDR3 protein, CDR3 DNA. A D gene is named only where the DNA matches it firmly.

V: TRBV6-5; J: TRBJ1-5; D: TRBD1; CDR3: CASSLTGDQPQHF; DNA: TGTGCCAGCAGCCTTACAGGGGATCAGCCCCAGCATTTT
V: TRBV29-1; J: TRBJ2-1; D: .; CDR3: CSTPGSSYNEQFF; DNA: TGCAGCACTCCAGGTTCCTCCTACAATGAGCAGTTCTTC
V: TRBV30; J: TRBJ2-5; D: TRBD2; CDR3: CAWSVAGGSIPQYF; DNA: TGTGCCTGGAGTGTAGCGGGGGGTTCAATCCCCCAGTACTTC
V: TRBV9; J: TRBJ1-2; D: .; CDR3: CASSVEFRGGYTF; DNA: TGTGCCAGCAGCGTAGAATTTAGGGGGGGCTACACCTTC
V: TRBV18; J: TRBJ2-3; D: TRBD2; CDR3: CASSLQGGTSPDTQYF; DNA: TGTGCCAGCTCACTACAAGGGGGGACTAGCCCAGATACGCAGTATTTT
V: TRBV7-9; J: TRBJ1-5; D: .; CDR3: CASSPPEGESQPQHF; DNA: TGTGCCAGCAGCCCTCCCGAGGGGGAAAGTCAGCCCCAGCATTTT
V: TRBV18; J: TRBJ1-2; D: TRBD1; CDR3: CASSPPPGGRGYTF; DNA: TGTGCCAGCTCACCCCCGCCAGGGGGCCGAGGCTACACCTTC
V: TRBV29-1; J: TRBJ2-1; D: .; CDR3: CSVGVWSSYNEQFF; DNA: TGCAGCGTTGGGGTCTGGAGCTCCTACAATGAGCAGTTCTTC
V: TRBV28; J: TRBJ2-3; D: TRBD1; CDR3: CAVTGGSTDTQYF; DNA: TGCGCTGTGACAGGGGGCAGCACAGATACGCAGTATTTT
V: TRBV5-1; J: TRBJ2-7; D: .; CDR3: CASSDLTSNEQYF; DNA: TGCGCCAGCAGCGACCTTACTAGCAACGAGCAGTACTTC
V: TRBV6-6; J: TRBJ1-5; D: TRBD1; CDR3: CASSSGTGAGQPQHF; DNA: TGTGCCAGCAGCTCCGGGACAGGGGCGGGTCAGCCCCAGCATTTT
V: TRBV5-4; J: TRBJ1-2; D: .; CDR3: CASSLDTGINGYTF; DNA: TGTGCCAGCAGCCTGGATACAGGTATAAATGGCTACACCTTC
V: TRBV5-6; J: TRBJ2-1; D: TRBD2; CDR3: CASSSLSGGATNEQFF; DNA: TGTGCCAGCAGCTCCCTAAGCGGGGGGGCGACCAATGAGCAGTTCTTC
V: TRBV6-5; J: TRBJ2-1; D: .; CDR3: CASSGQGWSYNEQFF; DNA: TGTGCCAGCAGCGGCCAGGGGTGGTCCTACAATGAGCAGTTCTTC